The T cell receptor (beta chain) under discussion was sequenced for a study of blood T cell repertoires in COVID-19. The wider study: The United States, Italy and Spain provided the acute and convalescent COVID-19 samples.

Produced via immunoSEQ multiplex PCR; TCRdb's table is partial and in-frame only. Of roughly 160,000 clones in the sample, about four fifths are singletons; the top ten hold 15% to 20%. CDR1 is SGHRS and CDR2 is YFSETQ in the germline V gene. CDR3 length equals 15 residues. V gave up 4 bases and J gave up 4 bases, with 18 bases separating them. Individuals aged roughly 18 to 95 years were recruited from approximately 24 US areas. Input material: PBMCs or T cells enriched from blood (not recorded which). This receptor was taken from a man between 60 and 75 years old who had recovered from COVID-19. J is TRBJ2-7 and V is TRBV5-1, with D possibly matching TRBD1 (6 bases). The CDR3 DNA sequence: TGCGCCAGCAGCCCTAGGGGGACGGAGGCTTACGAGCAGTACTTC. Residues: CASSPRGTEAYEQYF.